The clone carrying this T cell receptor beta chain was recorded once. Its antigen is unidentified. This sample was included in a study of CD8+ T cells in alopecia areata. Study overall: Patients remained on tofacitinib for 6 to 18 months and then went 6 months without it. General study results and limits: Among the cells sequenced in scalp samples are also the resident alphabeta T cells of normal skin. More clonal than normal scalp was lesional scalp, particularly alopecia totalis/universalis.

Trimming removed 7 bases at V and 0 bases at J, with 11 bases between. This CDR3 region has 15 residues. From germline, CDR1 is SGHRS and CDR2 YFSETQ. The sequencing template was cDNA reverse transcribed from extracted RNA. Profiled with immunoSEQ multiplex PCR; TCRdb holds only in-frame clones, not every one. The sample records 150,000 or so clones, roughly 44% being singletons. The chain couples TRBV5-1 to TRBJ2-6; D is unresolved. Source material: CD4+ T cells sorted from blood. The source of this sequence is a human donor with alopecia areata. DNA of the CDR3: TGCGCCAGCCTTGACGGAGCCTCTGGGGCCAACGTCCTGACTTTC. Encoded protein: CASLDGASGANVLTF.